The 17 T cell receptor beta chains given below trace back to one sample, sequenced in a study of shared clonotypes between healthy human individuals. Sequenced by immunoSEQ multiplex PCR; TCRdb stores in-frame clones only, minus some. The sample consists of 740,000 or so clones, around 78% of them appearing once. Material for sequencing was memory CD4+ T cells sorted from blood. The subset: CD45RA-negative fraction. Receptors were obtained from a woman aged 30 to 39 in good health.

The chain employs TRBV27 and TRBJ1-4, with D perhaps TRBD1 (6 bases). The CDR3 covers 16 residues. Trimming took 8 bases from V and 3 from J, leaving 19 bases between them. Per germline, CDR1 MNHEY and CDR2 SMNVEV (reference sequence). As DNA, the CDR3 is TGTGCCAGCTCTAGCAGGGGTAACGGTGCTAATGAAAAACTGTTTTTT. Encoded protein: CASSSRGNGANEKLFF.

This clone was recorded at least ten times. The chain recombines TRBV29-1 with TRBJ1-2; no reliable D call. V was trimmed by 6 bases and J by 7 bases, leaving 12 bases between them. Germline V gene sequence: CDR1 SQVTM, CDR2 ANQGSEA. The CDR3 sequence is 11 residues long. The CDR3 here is CSVQIAGGYTF. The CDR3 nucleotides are TGCAGCGTCCAAATCGCGGGTGGCTACACCTTC. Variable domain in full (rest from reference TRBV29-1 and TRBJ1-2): SAVISQKPSRDICQRGTSLTIQCQVDSQVTMMFWYRQQPGQSLTLIATANQGSEATYESGFVIDKFPISRPNLTFSTLTVSNMSPEDSSIYLCSVQIAGGYTFGSGTRLTVV.

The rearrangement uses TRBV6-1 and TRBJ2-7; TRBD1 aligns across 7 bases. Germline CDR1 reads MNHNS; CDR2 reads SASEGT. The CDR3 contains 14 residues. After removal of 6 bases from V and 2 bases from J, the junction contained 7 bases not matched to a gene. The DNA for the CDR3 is TGTGCCAGCAGCTCCGGGACAGCTACCTACGAGCAGTACTTC. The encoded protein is CASSSGTATYEQYF.

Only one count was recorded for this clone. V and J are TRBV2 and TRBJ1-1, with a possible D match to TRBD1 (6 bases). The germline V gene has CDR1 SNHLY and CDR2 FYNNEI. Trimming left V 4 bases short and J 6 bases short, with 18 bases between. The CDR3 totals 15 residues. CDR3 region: CASSGEGGAGAEAFF. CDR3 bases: TGTGCCAGCAGTGGAGAGGGGGGTGCCGGGGCTGAAGCTTTCTTT.

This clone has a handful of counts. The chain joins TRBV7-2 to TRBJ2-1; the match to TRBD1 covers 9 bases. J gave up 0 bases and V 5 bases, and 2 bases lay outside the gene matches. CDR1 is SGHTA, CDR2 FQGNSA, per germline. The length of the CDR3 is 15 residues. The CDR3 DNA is TGTGCCAGCAGCAGGACAGGGGACTCCTACAATGAGCAGTTCTTC. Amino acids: CASSRTGDSYNEQFF.

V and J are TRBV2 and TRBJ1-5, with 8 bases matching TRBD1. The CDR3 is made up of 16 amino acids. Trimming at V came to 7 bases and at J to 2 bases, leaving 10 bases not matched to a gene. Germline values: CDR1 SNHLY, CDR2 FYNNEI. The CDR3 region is CASKEQGGFGNQPQHF. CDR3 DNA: TGTGCCAGCAAAGAACAGGGGGGCTTTGGCAATCAGCCCCAGCATTTT.

Here the CDR3 DNA reads TGTGCCAGCAGAACCGGGACAGGGGGCTACAATGAGCAGTTCTTC. Its translation is CASRTGTGGYNEQFF. This chain uses TRBV25-1 with TRBJ2-1; TRBD1 matches at 11 bases. The CDR3 totals 15 residues. Germline V gene lookup returns CDR1 MGHDK and CDR2 SYGVNS. The V and J ends lost 6 bases and 3 bases, in that order; junction bases with no gene match: 4.

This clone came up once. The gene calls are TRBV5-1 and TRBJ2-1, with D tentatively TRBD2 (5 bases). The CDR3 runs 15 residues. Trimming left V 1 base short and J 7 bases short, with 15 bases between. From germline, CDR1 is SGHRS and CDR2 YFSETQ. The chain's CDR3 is CASSLRLEGKNEQFF. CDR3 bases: TGCGCCAGCAGCTTGAGGCTAGAGGGTAAGAATGAGCAGTTCTTC.

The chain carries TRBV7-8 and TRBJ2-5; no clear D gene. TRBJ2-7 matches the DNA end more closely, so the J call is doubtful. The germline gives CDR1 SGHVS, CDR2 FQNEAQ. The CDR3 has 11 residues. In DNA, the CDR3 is TGTGCCAGCAGCTTAGAGTACGAGCAGTACTTC. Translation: CASSLEYEQYF.

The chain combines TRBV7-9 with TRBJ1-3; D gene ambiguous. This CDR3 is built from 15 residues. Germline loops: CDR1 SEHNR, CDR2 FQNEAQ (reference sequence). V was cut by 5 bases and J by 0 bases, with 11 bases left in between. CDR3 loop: CASSQGSYSGNTIYF. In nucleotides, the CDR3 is TGTGCCAGCAGCCAAGGGTCCTACTCTGGAAACACCATATATTTT.

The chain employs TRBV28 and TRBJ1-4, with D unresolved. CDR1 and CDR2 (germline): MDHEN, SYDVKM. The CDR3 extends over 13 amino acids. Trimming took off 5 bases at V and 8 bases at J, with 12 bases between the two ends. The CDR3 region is CASSGDGGEKLFF. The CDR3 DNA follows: TGTGCCAGCAGTGGGGATGGAGGCGAAAAACTGTTTTTT.

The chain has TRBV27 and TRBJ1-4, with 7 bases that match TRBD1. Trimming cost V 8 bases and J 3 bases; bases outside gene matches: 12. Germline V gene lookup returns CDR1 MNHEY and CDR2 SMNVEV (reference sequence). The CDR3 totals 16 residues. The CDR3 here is CASRREGAKANEKLFF. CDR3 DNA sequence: TGTGCCAGCCGGAGGGAGGGGGCGAAAGCTAATGAAAAACTGTTTTTT.

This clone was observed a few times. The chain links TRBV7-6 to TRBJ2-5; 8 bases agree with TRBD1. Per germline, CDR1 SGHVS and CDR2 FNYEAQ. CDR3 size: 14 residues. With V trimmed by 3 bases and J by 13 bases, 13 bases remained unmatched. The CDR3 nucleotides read TGTGCCAGCAGCTTTCAGGGGGCTAACGGTGCACGGTACTTC. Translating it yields CASSFQGANGARYF.

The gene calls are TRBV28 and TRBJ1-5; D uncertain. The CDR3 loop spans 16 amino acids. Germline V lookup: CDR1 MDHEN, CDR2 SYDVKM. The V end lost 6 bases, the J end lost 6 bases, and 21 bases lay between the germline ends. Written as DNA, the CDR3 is TGTGCCAGCAGACCAACGGGTGGGGTAATCAGTCAGCCCCAGCATTTT. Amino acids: CASRPTGGVISQPQHF.

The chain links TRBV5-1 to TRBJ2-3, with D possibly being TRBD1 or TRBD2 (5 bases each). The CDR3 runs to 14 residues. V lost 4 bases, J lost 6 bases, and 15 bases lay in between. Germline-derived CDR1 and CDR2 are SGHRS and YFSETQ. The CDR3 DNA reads TGCGCCAGCAGCACCCCTGGGACGTTCGATACGCAGTATTTT. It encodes CASSTPGTFDTQYF.

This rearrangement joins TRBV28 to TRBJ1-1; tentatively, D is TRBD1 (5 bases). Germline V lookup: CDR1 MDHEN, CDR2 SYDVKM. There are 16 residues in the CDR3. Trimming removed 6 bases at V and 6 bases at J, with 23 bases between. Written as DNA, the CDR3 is TGTGCCAGCAGCCCTGAGGGGTATCCTGCCTTGGCTGAAGCTTTCTTT. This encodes CASSPEGYPALAEAFF.

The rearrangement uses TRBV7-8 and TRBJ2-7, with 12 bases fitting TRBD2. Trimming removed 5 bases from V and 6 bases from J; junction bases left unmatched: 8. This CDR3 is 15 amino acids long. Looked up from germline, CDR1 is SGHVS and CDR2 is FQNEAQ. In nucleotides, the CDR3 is TGTGCCAGCAGCCCCCGACTAGCGGGAGACCCCGAGCAGTACTTC. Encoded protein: CASSPRLAGDPEQYF.